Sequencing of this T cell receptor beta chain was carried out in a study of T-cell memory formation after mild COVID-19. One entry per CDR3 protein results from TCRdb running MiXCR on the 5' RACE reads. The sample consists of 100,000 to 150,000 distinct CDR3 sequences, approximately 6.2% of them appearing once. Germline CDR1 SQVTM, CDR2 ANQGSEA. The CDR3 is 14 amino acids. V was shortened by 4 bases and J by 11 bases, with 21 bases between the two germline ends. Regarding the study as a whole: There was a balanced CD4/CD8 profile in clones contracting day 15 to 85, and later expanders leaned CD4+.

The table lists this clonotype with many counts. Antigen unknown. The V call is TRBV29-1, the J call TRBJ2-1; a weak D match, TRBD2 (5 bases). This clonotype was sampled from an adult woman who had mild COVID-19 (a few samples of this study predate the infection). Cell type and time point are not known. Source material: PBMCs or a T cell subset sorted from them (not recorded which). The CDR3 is CSVGVDSLVGQQFF. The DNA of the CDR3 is TGCAGCGTTGGGGTGGACTCCCTGGTCGGTCAGCAGTTCTTC.